This T cell receptor beta chain derives from a study of response to subunit inactivated influenza vaccine. From the RT-PCR reads, TCRdb called clonotypes with MiXCR, one entry per CDR3 protein. Seen here are approximately 500,000 distinct CDR3 sequences, roughly 13% observed once, and the top ten hold around 12%. This clonotype was picked up many times. The CDR3 runs 14 residues. Germline loops: CDR1 SGHTA, CDR2 FQGTGA. The ends lost 4 bases at V and 0 bases at J; junction bases unmatched: 1. The sample consisted of PBMCs from blood, taken 40 to 50 days after vaccination. This sequence joins TRBV7-3 and TRBJ2-7; 9 bases line up with TRBD1. The sequence derives from a man over 45 who received an inactivated influenza vaccine. CDR3 DNA sequence: TGTGCCAGCAGCTCGACAGGGGGCTCCTACGAGCAGTACTTC. This codes for CASSSTGGSYEQYF.